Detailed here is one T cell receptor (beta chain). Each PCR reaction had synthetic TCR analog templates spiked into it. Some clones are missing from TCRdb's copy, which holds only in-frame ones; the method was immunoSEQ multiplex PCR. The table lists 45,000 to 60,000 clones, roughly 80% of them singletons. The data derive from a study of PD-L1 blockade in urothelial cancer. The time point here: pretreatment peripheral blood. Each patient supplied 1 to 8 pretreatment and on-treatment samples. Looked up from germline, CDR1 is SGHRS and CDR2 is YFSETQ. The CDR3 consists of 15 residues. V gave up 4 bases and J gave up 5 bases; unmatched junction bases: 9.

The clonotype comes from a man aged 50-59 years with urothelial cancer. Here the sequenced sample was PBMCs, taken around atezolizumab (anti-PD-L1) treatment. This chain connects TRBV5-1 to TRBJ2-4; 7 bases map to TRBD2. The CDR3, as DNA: TGCGCCAGCAGCCCTGGACGGGGGAGGGAAAACATTCAGTACTTC. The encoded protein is CASSPGRGRENIQYF.